This T cell receptor beta chain was sequenced during a study of OX40 agonist ivuxolimab in advanced cancers. Looking at the study overall: Patients were given ivuxolimab, an antibody that agonizes OX40 (CD134).

Germline assignment: CDR1 SEHNR and CDR2 FQNEAQ (reference sequence). The J segment lost 5 bases and the V segment lost 4 bases, leaving 11 bases of the junction unmatched. The CDR3 length is 17 residues. The protocol was immunoSEQ multiplex PCR, while the TCRdb copy is restricted to in-frame clones and leaves out a portion. The data show tens of thousands of clones, more than 65% seen once. Notes on the study in general: The 0.1-3.0 mg/kg partial responders had among the lowest clonal expansion. Several nonresponders also turned out to have low normalized T-cell clonal expansion. By week 6 at 0.1 to 3.0 mg/kg, blood CD4+ and CD8+ T cells had expanded clonally.

Comment on this clone: The antigen remains undetermined.

The chain uses TRBV7-9 and TRBJ2-3; TRBD2 matches 11 bases. The material sequenced was CD4+ or CD8+ T cells sorted from blood, taken in a trial of the OX40 agonist ivuxolimab. The clonotype was recovered from an adult with an advanced solid tumor such as melanoma, head and neck, liver or kidney cancer. The CDR3 coding sequence is TGTGCCAGCAGCTCGAATCCGGGACTAGCGGTAAAAGATACGCAGTATTTT. This sequence encodes CASSSNPGLAVKDTQYF.